Listed below are T cell receptor beta chains from one sample, sequenced in a study of blood T cell repertoires in COVID-19. Here immunoSEQ multiplex PCR was the method, and the copy in TCRdb shows in-frame clones only, minus some. Among about 160,000 clones listed, 76% were seen once. Material for sequencing was peripheral blood. Every receptor here comes from a woman older than 75 with acute or convalescent COVID-19. The CDR3 runs from the conserved cysteine through the conserved F or W. Each record gives: CDR3 DNA, CDR3 protein, J gene, V gene, clone size, D gene. D genes are given only for firm matches. Rows give clone size only sometimes, using once, few, many, or a class for an expanded clone.

CDR3nt: TGTGCCAGCAGCCAAGATCGGGGGTCTGGAAACACCATATATTTT
CDR3aa: CASSQDRGSGNTIYF
j_gene: TRBJ1-3
v_gene: TRBV3-1/TRBV3-2
abundance: -
d_gene: -

CDR3nt: TGTGCCTGGAGTGTACTAGAGGCACAGAATTCACCCCTCCACTTT
CDR3aa: CAWSVLEAQNSPLHF
j_gene: TRBJ1-6
v_gene: TRBV30
abundance: -
d_gene: -

CDR3nt: TGTGCCTGGAGTGTACTATCTCAGGGGGTCATCTCCGCTAATCAGCCCCAGCATTTT
CDR3aa: CAWSVLSQGVISANQPQHF
j_gene: TRBJ1-5
v_gene: TRBV30
abundance: -
d_gene: TRBD1

CDR3nt: TGTGCCAGCAGCTTAGGGGGCGGGGGGAGCCGTGAAGCTTTCTTT
CDR3aa: CASSLGGGGSREAFF
j_gene: TRBJ1-1
v_gene: TRBV7-9
abundance: -
d_gene: -

CDR3nt: TGTGCCAGCAGCGCAGCCGGGACTAGCGGATACAATGAGCAGTTCTTC
CDR3aa: CASSAAGTSGYNEQFF
j_gene: TRBJ2-1
v_gene: TRBV9
abundance: -
d_gene: TRBD2

CDR3nt: TGTGCCAGCAGCCTGGGCTTGGCTAGGTCAAGCCTGGATGAGCAGTTCTTC
CDR3aa: CASSLGLARSSLDEQFF
j_gene: TRBJ2-1
v_gene: TRBV5-4
abundance: -
d_gene: -

CDR3nt: TGTGCCAGCAGCCAGAGGTACACAGGGGGCGAAGATACGCAGTATTTT
CDR3aa: CASSQRYTGGEDTQYF
j_gene: TRBJ2-3
v_gene: TRBV3-1/TRBV3-2
abundance: -
d_gene: TRBD1

CDR3nt: TGTGCCAGCAGTGAAGACAGTCATAGCAATCAGCCCCAGCATTTT
CDR3aa: CASSEDSHSNQPQHF
j_gene: TRBJ1-5
v_gene: TRBV2
abundance: -
d_gene: -

CDR3nt: TGTGCCAGCAGTGATAACAATCAGCCCCAGCATTTT
CDR3aa: CASSDNNQPQHF
j_gene: TRBJ1-5
v_gene: TRBV6-1
abundance: few
d_gene: -

CDR3nt: TGTGCCAGCAGCTTCCGTCCAGCGGGGGGTAGCACTGAAGCTTTCTTT
CDR3aa: CASSFRPAGGSTEAFF
j_gene: TRBJ1-1
v_gene: TRBV7-2
abundance: -
d_gene: -

CDR3nt: TGCGCCAGCAGCTTGGTAGCGGGATACAATGAGCAGTTCTTC
CDR3aa: CASSLVAGYNEQFF
j_gene: TRBJ2-1
v_gene: TRBV5-1
abundance: -
d_gene: TRBD2

CDR3nt: TGTGCCAGCAGCACCACCGGGAGTGGCACAGATACGCAGTATTTT
CDR3aa: CASSTTGSGTDTQYF
j_gene: TRBJ2-3
v_gene: TRBV7-9
abundance: -
d_gene: -

CDR3nt: TGCAGCGTGCAAACAGGGGGCCTATACAATGAGCAGTTCTTC
CDR3aa: CSVQTGGLYNEQFF
j_gene: TRBJ2-1
v_gene: TRBV29-1
abundance: -
d_gene: TRBD1

CDR3nt: TGCGCCAGCAGCCAAGGGGCACATGACAATCAGCCCCAGCATTTT
CDR3aa: CASSQGAHDNQPQHF
j_gene: TRBJ1-5
v_gene: TRBV4-3
abundance: few
d_gene: -

CDR3nt: TGCGCCAGCAGCCCCGGAGGTGGCAATCAGCCCCAGCATTTT
CDR3aa: CASSPGGGNQPQHF
j_gene: TRBJ1-5
v_gene: TRBV5-1
abundance: -
d_gene: -

CDR3nt: TGTGCCAGCAGTTACTCTTTGCGGGGGGGCGCTTACTACGAGCAGTACTTC
CDR3aa: CASSYSLRGGAYYEQYF
j_gene: TRBJ2-7
v_gene: TRBV6-2/TRBV6-3
abundance: -
d_gene: TRBD2

CDR3nt: TGTGCCAGCTCACCCCCCGGCAGCGCGAACACCGGGGAGCTGTTTTTT
CDR3aa: CASSPPGSANTGELFF
j_gene: TRBJ2-2
v_gene: TRBV18
abundance: -
d_gene: -

CDR3nt: TGTGCCAGTAGTAGGAGGACAGGGGGCTCGGAAAAACTGTTTTTT
CDR3aa: CASSRRTGGSEKLFF
j_gene: TRBJ1-4
v_gene: TRBV19
abundance: once
d_gene: TRBD1

CDR3nt: TGTGCCAGCAGAGAAGCGGGGGGTGCGACCCAGTACTTC
CDR3aa: CASREAGGATQYF
j_gene: TRBJ2-5
v_gene: TRBV6-1
abundance: -
d_gene: TRBD2

CDR3nt: TGTGCCAGCAGTCTGACAGACTCTGGGGCCAACGTCCTGACTTTC
CDR3aa: CASSLTDSGANVLTF
j_gene: TRBJ2-6
v_gene: TRBV2
abundance: few
d_gene: -

CDR3nt: TGTGCCAGCAGTGACAGGGGAATGGGGAGCAATCAGCCCCAGCATTTT
CDR3aa: CASSDRGMGSNQPQHF
j_gene: TRBJ1-5
v_gene: TRBV6-1
abundance: few
d_gene: -

CDR3nt: TGTGCCAGCAGTGAAGGGACTAGCGGGATTAATGAGCAGTTCTTC
CDR3aa: CASSEGTSGINEQFF
j_gene: TRBJ2-1
v_gene: TRBV6-1
abundance: few
d_gene: TRBD2

CDR3nt: TGTGCCAGCGGGGACAGGGAGAATCAGCCCCAGCATTTT
CDR3aa: CASGDRENQPQHF
j_gene: TRBJ1-5
v_gene: TRBV2
abundance: -
d_gene: TRBD1